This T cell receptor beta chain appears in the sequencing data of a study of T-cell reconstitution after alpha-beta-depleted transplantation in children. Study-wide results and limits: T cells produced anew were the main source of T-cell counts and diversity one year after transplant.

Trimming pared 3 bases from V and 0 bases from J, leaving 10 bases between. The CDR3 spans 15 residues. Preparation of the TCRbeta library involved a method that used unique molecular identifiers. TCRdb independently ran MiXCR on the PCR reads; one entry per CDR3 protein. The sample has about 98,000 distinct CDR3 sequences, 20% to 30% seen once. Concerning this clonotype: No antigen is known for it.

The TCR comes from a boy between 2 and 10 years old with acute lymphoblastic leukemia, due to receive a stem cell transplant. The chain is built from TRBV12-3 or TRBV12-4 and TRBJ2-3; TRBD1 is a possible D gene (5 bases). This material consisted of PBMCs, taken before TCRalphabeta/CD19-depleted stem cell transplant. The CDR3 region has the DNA TGTGCCAGCAGTTTCCGGACACTGAGCACAGATACGCAGTATTTT. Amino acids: CASSFRTLSTDTQYF.